The sequence of this T cell receptor (beta chain) was determined in a study of blood T cell repertoires in COVID-19 (dated by TCRdb to 2020 to 2022). Concerning the study at large: Collaborator samples came from the United States, Italy and Spain and covered acute and convalescent phases of COVID-19. A de-identified subject ID, COVID-19 status, age in years and sex were almost always included in the sample metadata. Samples came from the ongoing ImmuneRACE study (first 160 participants) plus 1,254 subjects from 6 global collaborators. Deeply sampled blood TCRbeta repertoires from subjects exposed to, actively infected with, or recovered from COVID-19 were included in the dataset. Where available, HLA class I and class II types were obtained from metadata supplied by the sample provider rather than from assay-based typing. The repertoires were released in a freely available public database intended as a resource for research on the immune response to SARS-CoV-2. The prospective study material was composed of cDNA or gDNA derived from T cells, B-cell-depleted T cells, or PBMCs. The study at large found these results: How much clinical and demographic metadata was included differed by source and by participant, and the metadata was provided uncurated.

TCRbeta CDR3 regions were amplified from genomic DNA using the immunoSEQ Assay, a bias-controlled multiplex PCR. The original pipeline was this. The number of nucleated cells in each sample was estimated from the amplification of reference gene primers within the assay. Sequence reads were collapsed and filtered to measure the absolute abundance of every unique TCRbeta CDR3 rearrangement. For each sample, productive Simpson clonality was calculated as the square root of Simpson's diversity index over productive rearrangements. What TCRdb holds here is the immuneACCESS table cut down to in-frame rearrangements. Part of the clones is not present; checked against another copy, under half of the missing clones reflect an unresolved V gene, and the others are unexplained. V and J calls and clone size are those listed in that table; D and trimming were worked out from the DNA. Present in this sample are 85,000 to 130,000 clones, roughly 82% of which were seen just once. Of the sample, 4% to 5.5% is held by the ten largest clones.

Worth noting for this clone: Its recognized antigen is unknown. Base quality data are lacking; no much larger clone is found one base away.

The CDR3 covers 11 residues, taking in both the cysteine and the phenylalanine. Only the CDR3 portion is preserved as DNA: 33 bases, with reading frame beginning at the first base. V and J are truncated by 0 bases and 6 bases respectively, leaving an intervening sequence of 6 bases. The germline V gene (reference sequence) yields GTSNPN for CDR1 and SVGIG for CDR2. Collaborating institutions collected whole blood in K2EDTA tubes following their own protocols. For TCRbeta analysis, collaborators shipped samples as frozen whole blood, isolated PBMCs, or DNA extracted from either of those sample types.

The sequenced sample was peripheral blood. This sequence was found in a man in his 60s with acute or convalescent COVID-19. The rearrangement combines TRBV30 with TRBJ2-7; a weak D assignment points to TRBD2 (6 bases agree). The CDR3 corresponds to CAWSVLAEQYF. DNA sequence: TGTGCCTGGAGTGTACTAGCCGAGCAGTACTTC.